This TCR beta chain was sequenced during a study of blood T cells in healthy people across ages. Total RNA, at least 5 micrograms per sample, was extracted from PBMCs. With a J-beta primer mix and a sample-barcoded 5' primer, a second PCR ran about 7 to 12 cycles. One entry per CDR3 protein, called by TCRdb with MiXCR from the 5' RACE reads. Altogether about 400,000 distinct CDR3 sequences are present, over 45% being singletons, with the ten largest covering over 40%. CDR1 is DFQATT and CDR2 is SNEGSKA in the germline V gene (reference sequence). The CDR3 spans 15 residues. This receptor was obtained from a man aged 60 to 69 in good health. The gene calls are TRBV20-1 and TRBJ2-4; TRBD2 agrees at 9 bases. The J call is doubtful: the DNA matches TRBJ2-7 better. The sequenced sample consisted of blood. The CDR3: CSARSPGLAGYEQYF. The CDR3 nucleotides read TGCAGTGCTAGATCACCGGGACTAGCAGGCTACGAGCAGTACTTC.